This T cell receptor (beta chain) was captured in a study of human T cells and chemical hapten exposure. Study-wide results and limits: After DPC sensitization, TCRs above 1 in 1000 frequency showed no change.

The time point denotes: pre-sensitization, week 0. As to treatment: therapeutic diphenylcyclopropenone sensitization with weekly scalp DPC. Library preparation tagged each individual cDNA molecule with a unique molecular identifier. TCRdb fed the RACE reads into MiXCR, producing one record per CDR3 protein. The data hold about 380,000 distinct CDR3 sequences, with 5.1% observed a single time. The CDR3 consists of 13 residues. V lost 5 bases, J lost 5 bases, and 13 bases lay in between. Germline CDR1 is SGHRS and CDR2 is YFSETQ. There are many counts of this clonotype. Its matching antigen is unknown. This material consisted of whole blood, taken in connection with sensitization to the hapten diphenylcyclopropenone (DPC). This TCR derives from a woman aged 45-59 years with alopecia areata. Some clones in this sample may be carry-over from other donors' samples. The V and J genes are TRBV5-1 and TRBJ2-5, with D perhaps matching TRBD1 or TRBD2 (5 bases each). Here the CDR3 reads CASRGTGAETQYF. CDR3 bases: TGCGCCAGCAGGGGTACCGGGGCGGAGACCCAGTACTTC.